The 5 T cell receptor beta chains listed next were all sequenced from one sample in a study of blood T cell repertoires in COVID-19. Here immunoSEQ multiplex PCR was the method, and the copy in TCRdb shows in-frame clones only, minus some. The sample shows hundreds of thousands of clones, 83% of them seen only once. The sample taken for sequencing was peripheral blood. Every receptor here comes from a woman aged 45 to 65 with acute or convalescent COVID-19.

V is TRBV7-2 and J is TRBJ2-5; D remains unclear. The V gene lost 1 base and the J gene lost 2 bases, with 5 bases spanning the gap. Germline values: CDR1 SGHTA, CDR2 FQGNSA. The CDR3 has 13 amino acids. CDR3 sequence (DNA): TGTGCCAGCAGCTTAGTCTTGCAAGAGACCCAGTACTTC. It specifies CASSLVLQETQYF. The variable domain in full, with the rest retrieved from reference TRBV7-2 and TRBJ2-5, is GAGVSQSPSNKVTEKGKDVELRCDPISGHTALYWYRQSLGQGLEFLIYFQGNSAPDKSGLPSDRFSAERTGGSVSTLTIQRTQQEDSAVYLCASSLVLQETQYFGPGTRLLVL.

V gene TRBV4-3 combines with J gene TRBJ2-6; a possible D gene is TRBD1 (6 bases). Per the germline V gene, CDR1 is LGHNA and CDR2 is YSLEER. This CDR3 is built from 19 residues. Trimming took 0 bases from V and 0 from J, leaving 15 bases between them. The CDR3 sequence is CASSQDPPNRASGANVLTF. The CDR3 bases are TGCGCCAGCAGCCAAGATCCACCGAACAGGGCCTCTGGGGCCAACGTCCTGACTTTC.

This clone was recorded only once. The gene calls are TRBV6-5 and TRBJ1-5, with TRBD1 identical over 10 bases. Trimming cost V 7 bases and J 3 bases; bases outside gene matches: 6. Germline V CDR1 and CDR2: MNHEY, SVGAGI. The CDR3 extends over 15 amino acids. The CDR3 DNA sequence: TGTGCCAGCATACCGGGACAGGGGAACAATCAGCCCCAGCATTTT. Protein: CASIPGQGNNQPQHF.

CDR3 bases: TGTGCCAGTAGTATGTGGGGAGTCGGGGCCAACGTCCTGACTTTC. Its protein is CASSMWGVGANVLTF. The gene calls are TRBV19 and TRBJ2-6; possible D gene TRBD2, 5 bases. There are 15 residues in the CDR3. V was shortened by 3 bases and J by 4 bases, with 10 bases between the two germline ends. CDR1 is LNHDA, CDR2 SQIVND, per germline (reference sequence).

The chain combines TRBV20-1 with TRBJ2-1; 11 bases map to TRBD2. Germline V gene lookup returns CDR1 DFQATT and CDR2 SNEGSKA (reference sequence). This CDR3 has 14 residues. V was pared by 6 bases and J by 9 bases, with 10 bases of the junction left unmatched. The CDR3 DNA reads TGCAGTGCCAGTTTGACTAGCGGGGAGGGTGAGCAGTTCTTC. This sequence encodes CSASLTSGEGEQFF.